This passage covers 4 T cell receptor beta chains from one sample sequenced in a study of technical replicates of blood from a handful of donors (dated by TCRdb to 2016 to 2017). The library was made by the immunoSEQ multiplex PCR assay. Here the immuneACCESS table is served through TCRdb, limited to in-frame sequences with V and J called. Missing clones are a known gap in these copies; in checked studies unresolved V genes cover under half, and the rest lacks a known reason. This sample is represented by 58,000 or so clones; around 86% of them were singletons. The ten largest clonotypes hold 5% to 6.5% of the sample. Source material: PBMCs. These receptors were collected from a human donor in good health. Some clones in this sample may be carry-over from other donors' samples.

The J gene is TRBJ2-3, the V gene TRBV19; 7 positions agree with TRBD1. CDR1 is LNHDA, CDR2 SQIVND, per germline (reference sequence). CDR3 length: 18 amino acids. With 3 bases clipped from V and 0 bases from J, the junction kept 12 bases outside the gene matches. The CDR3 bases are TGTGCCAGTAGTATTGGTTTTGGTTCGGGACAGAGCACAGATACGCAGTATTTT. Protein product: CASSIGFGSGQSTDTQYF. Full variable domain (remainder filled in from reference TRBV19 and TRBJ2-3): DGGITQSPKYLFRKEGQNVTLSCEQNLNHDAMYWYRQDPGQGLRLIYYSQIVNDFQKGDIAEGYSVSREKKESFPLTVTSAQKNPTAFYLCASSIGFGSGQSTDTQYFGPGTRLTVL.

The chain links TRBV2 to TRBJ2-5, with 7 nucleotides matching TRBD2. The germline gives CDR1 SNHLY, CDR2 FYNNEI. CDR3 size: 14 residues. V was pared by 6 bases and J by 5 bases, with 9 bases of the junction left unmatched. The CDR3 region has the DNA TGTGCCAGCAGGGAGGGGACTAATTCCGAGACCCAGTACTTC. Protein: CASREGTNSETQYF.

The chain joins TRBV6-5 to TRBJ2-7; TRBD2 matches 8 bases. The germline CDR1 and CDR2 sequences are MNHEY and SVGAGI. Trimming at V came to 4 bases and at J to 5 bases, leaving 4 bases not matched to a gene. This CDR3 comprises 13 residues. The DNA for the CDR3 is TGTGCCAGCAGTTTATCCGGGAGGGACGAGCAGTACTTC. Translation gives CASSLSGRDEQYF.

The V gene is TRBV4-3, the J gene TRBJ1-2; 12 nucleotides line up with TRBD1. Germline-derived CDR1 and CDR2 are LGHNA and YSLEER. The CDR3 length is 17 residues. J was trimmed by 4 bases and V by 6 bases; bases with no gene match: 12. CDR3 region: CASRNTGQGAWGYGYTF. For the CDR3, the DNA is TGCGCCAGCAGGAACACGGGACAGGGGGCTTGGGGCTATGGCTACACCTTC.